The 21 T cell receptor beta chains given below trace back to one sample, sequenced in a study of CD4 and CD8 cells across lung adenocarcinoma regions. One entry per CDR3 protein results from TCRdb running MiXCR on the PCR reads. The data contain more than 25,000 distinct CDR3 sequences, around 56% of them singletons. Material for sequencing was CD8+ T cells from the center of a lung tumor. The receptor source for this set is a male donor with lung adenocarcinoma. The CD4 and CD8 labels of this study may be unreliable.

About this clonotype itself: Germline and junction disagree at one end, which may indicate a read error. The genes are TRBV10-1 and TRBJ2-4; 8 nucleotides agree with TRBD1. The CDR3 extends over 14 amino acids. Germline CDR1 reads WNHNN; CDR2 reads SYGVQD (reference sequence). CDR3: CGSRGPWGENTQYF. As DNA, the CDR3 is TGCGGCAGCAGGGGGCCGTGGGGCGAAAATACTCAGTACTTC.

This sequence joins TRBV11-3 and TRBJ2-1, with 8 bases that match TRBD2. The length of the CDR3 is 13 residues. Germline V gene lookup returns CDR1 SGHNT and CDR2 YENEEA. The V gene end was trimmed by 5 bases and the J gene end by 7 bases; junction bases not matched to a gene: 4. The CDR3 DNA reads TGTGCCAGCAGCCTTAGCGGGACGAATGAGCAGTTCTTC. Translated, it gives CASSLSGTNEQFF.

The genes are TRBV4-2 and TRBJ1-6, with D tentatively TRBD1 (5 bases). V lost 0 bases and J 7 bases, leaving 7 bases between the germline ends. This CDR3 has 14 amino acids. Germline CDR1 and CDR2: LGHNA and YNFKEQ. The CDR3, as DNA: TGTGCCAGCAGCCAAGAACGGGGGAATTCACCCCTCCACTTT. This sequence encodes CASSQERGNSPLHF.

This clonotype came up many times. The J gene is TRBJ2-3, the V gene TRBV6-1, with a weak D call TRBD1 (5 bases). The CDR3 has 14 residues. V lost 6 bases and J lost 3, with 13 bases in between. CDR1 is MNHNS and CDR2 is SASEGT in the germline V gene. Written as DNA, the CDR3 is TGTGCCAGCAGAAAAATAGGGGATACAGATACGCAGTATTTT. Its translation: CASRKIGDTDTQYF.

Ten or more counts support this clonotype. The rearrangement joins TRBV4-1 to TRBJ1-3; no clear D. V was clipped by 4 bases and J by 0 bases, with 4 bases between them. CDR1 is MGHRA and CDR2 is YSYEKL in the germline V gene. The CDR3 is 13 amino acids. As DNA, the CDR3 is TGCGCCAGCAGCCCGAACTCTGGAAACACCATATATTTT. Its protein product is CASSPNSGNTIYF.

In its sample, this clonotype is medium-sized (0.01 to 0.1%). The V and J genes are TRBV6-5 and TRBJ2-1; 8 nucleotides line up with TRBD2. The CDR3 length is 14 residues. V dropped 2 bases and J dropped 9; count of bases not matched to a gene: 6. Germline V lookup: CDR1 MNHEY, CDR2 SVGAGI. In nucleotides, the CDR3 is TGTGCCAGCAGTTACGGGACTAGGATATTTGAGCAGTTCTTC. This codes for CASSYGTRIFEQFF.

This rearrangement joins TRBV3-1 to TRBJ2-1; 12 positions match TRBD2. The CDR3 runs 11 residues. The V segment lost 8 bases and the J segment 10 bases; nucleotides outside the gene matches: 0. Germline V lookup: CDR1 LGHDT, CDR2 YNNKEL (reference sequence). In DNA, the CDR3 is TGTGCCAGCCTAGCGGGAGGGGAGCAGTTCTTC. It translates to CASLAGGEQFF.

The rearrangement uses TRBV4-1 and TRBJ2-1; D uncertain. The CDR3 totals 13 residues. Between the trimmed V and J ends, which lost 1 base and 5 bases, there was a span of 6 bases. Germline loops: CDR1 MGHRA, CDR2 YSYEKL. The CDR3 DNA follows: TGCGCCAGCAGCCAAGCGCGGAACAATGAGCAGTTCTTC. Amino acid sequence: CASSQARNNEQFF.

Turning to this clonotype: Germline and junction disagree at one end, which may indicate a read error. This chain joins TRBV6-1 and TRBJ2-3; a weak D match, TRBD2 (7 bases). Germline V gene data show CDR1 as MNHNS and CDR2 as SASEGT. This CDR3 is 15 amino acids long. The CDR3 sequence: CGGGKVGRDADTQYF. DNA of the CDR3: TGTGGCGGGGGCAAAGTCGGCCGAGACGCAGATACCCAGTATTTT.

This clonotype appeared many times. The chain recombines TRBV4-1 with TRBJ2-1; D remains unclear. Trimming cost V 3 bases and J 4 bases, with 1 base left between them. The CDR3 runs to 11 residues. CDR1 is MGHRA, CDR2 YSYEKL, per germline. Here the CDR3 reads CASSQYNEQFF. The CDR3 DNA reads TGCGCCAGCAGCCAGTACAATGAGCAGTTCTTC.

As to this clonotype: An end of the junction differs from the germline gene, which may be a read error. The rearrangement uses TRBV10-1 and TRBJ2-5; D is perhaps TRBD2 (5 bases). The CDR3 is made up of 17 amino acids. CDR1 and CDR2 (germline): WNHNN, SYGVQD (reference sequence). The CDR3 DNA sequence: TGCGCCAGCACAACGGGCCGCGGAGGCCGAGCCCAAGACACCCAGTACTTC. Its protein is CASTTGRGGRAQDTQYF.

The chain carries TRBV6-1 and TRBJ1-6, with TRBD1 identical over 8 bases. V trimming: 1 base; J trimming: 10 bases; junction bases outside the gene matches: 6. This CDR3 is 15 amino acids long. The V gene's germline CDR1 is MNHNS and CDR2 SASEGT. Here the CDR3 DNA reads TGTGCCAGCAGTGAAGACAGGGGGGACAGATCACCCCTCCACTTT. It encodes CASSEDRGDRSPLHF.

As concerns this clonotype: This clone may be a read error of a much larger clone one base away. The V and J genes are TRBV6-1 and TRBJ2-1; TRBD1 might be the D (5 bases). The assigned J gene may be wrong: the sequence end matches TRBJ2-5 better. The CDR3 spans 13 residues. CDR1 is MNHNS and CDR2 is SASEGT in the germline V gene. The CDR3 bases are TGTGCCAGCGGACAAGCGAGAGCTGAGACCCAGTACTTC. Its translation is CASGQARAETQYF.

This clonotype turned up a few times. The chain links TRBV11-2 to TRBJ1-2; D gene uncertain. This CDR3 has 15 residues. The germline V and J ends were trimmed by 6 bases and 4 bases, with 18 bases remaining between them. Germline loops: CDR1 SGHAT, CDR2 FQNNGV. Here the CDR3 reads CASSPGSSFSYGYTF. The CDR3, as DNA: TGTGCCAGCAGTCCCGGGTCCTCCTTTTCCTATGGCTACACCTTC.

This clonotype was observed many times. J is TRBJ2-5 and V is TRBV7-2; the D call may be TRBD1 or TRBD2 (5 bases each). The V and J ends lost 2 bases and 5 bases respectively, with 12 bases between them. The CDR3 runs 14 residues. The germline V gene has CDR1 SGHTA and CDR2 FQGNSA. The CDR3 bases are TGTGCCAGCAGCTTACCGGGGCTCCTGGAGACCCAGTACTTC. Its protein is CASSLPGLLETQYF.

For this clonotype: Compared with germline, one end of the junction differs, possibly owing to a read error. This chain connects TRBV6-1 to TRBJ2-3; 11 positions agree with TRBD2. Germline V CDR1 and CDR2: MNHNS, SASEGT. The CDR3 covers 14 residues. CDR3 coding DNA: TGTGCCAGCAGACTAGCGGGAGCCCCAGATATGCAGTATTTT. This sequence encodes CASRLAGAPDMQYF.

The V call is TRBV6-1, the J call TRBJ2-2; 12 bases align to TRBD2. CDR3 length: 15 amino acids. Per germline, CDR1 MNHNS and CDR2 SASEGT. Trimming removed 2 bases from V and 6 bases from J; junction bases left unmatched: 1. The CDR3 DNA reads TGTGCCAGCAGTGAATCTAGCGGGGGGGCCGGGGAGCTGTTTTTT. Residues: CASSESSGGAGELFF.

The chain recombines TRBV4-2 with TRBJ1-6, with 7 bases lining up with TRBD1. Trimming removed 4 bases from V and 6 bases from J; junction bases left unmatched: 12. CDR3 length equals 17 residues. CDR1 is LGHNA and CDR2 is YNFKEQ in the germline V gene. The CDR3 region has the DNA TGTGCCAGCAGCCCGCCGACCCAGGGACAGCTTAATTCACCCCTCCACTTT. Translating gives CASSPPTQGQLNSPLHF.

The gene calls are TRBV6-1 and TRBJ2-3, with D possibly matching TRBD1 (5 bases). The J call may be faulty, since TRBJ2-7 better matches the DNA end. Germline V gene sequence: CDR1 MNHNS, CDR2 SASEGT. CDR3 size: 16 residues. The CDR3 sequence is CASSEAGLWARNTQYF. CDR3 sequence (DNA): TGTGCCAGCAGTGAAGCGGGGCTGTGGGCCAGGAATACGCAGTACTTC.

This clonotype has ten or more counts. The chain employs TRBV7-2 and TRBJ2-5; TRBD2 agrees at 9 bases. This CDR3 spans 13 amino acids. The junction had 8 bases not matched to a gene; V was cut back by 8 bases and J by 7 bases. Germline CDR1 SGHTA, CDR2 FQGNSA. Written as DNA, the CDR3 is TGTGCCAGCGCGACTAGCGGTTCCAGGACCCAGTACTTC. Translation: CASATSGSRTQYF.

The V gene is TRBV30, the J gene TRBJ2-4, with TRBD2 identical over 7 bases. Germline-derived CDR1 and CDR2 are GTSNPN and SVGIG (reference sequence). CDR3 length: 14 amino acids. Unmatched junction bases numbered 7, after V lost 7 bases and J lost 1 base. CDR3 sequence reads: CALVGGGAKNIQYF. The CDR3 bases are TGTGCCTTGGTGGGGGGAGGGGCCAAAAACATTCAGTACTTC.